The 21 T cell receptor beta chains below all came from one sample that was sequenced in a study of cytomegalovirus exposure and HLA in healthy donors. PCR used 60 Vbeta primers and 13 Jbeta primers. Produced via immunoSEQ multiplex PCR; TCRdb's table is partial and in-frame only. This sample has some 160,000 clones; about four fifths occur once, and the top ten carry 8% to 10%. Sequenced: PBMCs. The receptors originated from a male donor in good health and CMV-seropositive.

The chain uses TRBV7-2 and TRBJ2-1; D possibly corresponds to TRBD2 (7 bases). Trimming stripped 1 base from V and 9 bases from J, with 16 bases between. CDR1 is SGHTA, CDR2 FQGNSA, per germline. The length of the CDR3 is 15 residues. CDR3 amino acids: CASSLGGGARVEQFF. Written as DNA, the CDR3 is TGTGCCAGCAGCTTAGGTGGGGGGGCCAGGGTTGAGCAGTTCTTC.

As to this clone: Other DNA sequences from this sample encode an identical CDR3 as well. CDR3 bases: TGTGCCAGCAGTCGGGACAGCTACAATGAGCAGTTCTTC. It is translated as CASSRDSYNEQFF. The rearrangement links TRBV27 to TRBJ2-1, with 7 bases matching TRBD1. CDR3 size: 13 residues. Germline-derived CDR1 and CDR2 are MNHEY and SMNVEV (reference sequence). V lost 5 bases and J lost 3; bases outside the gene matches: 1.

V is TRBV10-3 and J is TRBJ1-1; a possible D gene is TRBD1 (6 bases). Germline V gene sequence: CDR1 ENHRY, CDR2 SYGVKD. The CDR3 is 13 amino acids. Trimming pared 5 bases from V and 2 bases from J, leaving 9 bases between. DNA for the CDR3: TGTGCCATCAGTTCACAGGGTAACACTGAAGCTTTCTTT. Its translation: CAISSQGNTEAFF.

This chain connects TRBV5-4 to TRBJ2-7; 10 positions agree with TRBD1. From germline, CDR1 is SGHNT and CDR2 YYREEE (reference sequence). The CDR3 sequence is 14 residues long. Losses at the gene ends were 4 bases for V and 6 bases for J; bases not matched to a gene: 7. As DNA, the CDR3 is TGTGCCAGCAGCAGACAGGGGGCCTCCGGCGAGCAGTACTTC. Its translation is CASSRQGASGEQYF.

The V gene is TRBV28, the J gene TRBJ1-5; D is perhaps TRBD1 (6 bases). The germline gives CDR1 MDHEN, CDR2 SYDVKM. This CDR3 is 16 amino acids long. Trimming pared 5 bases from V and 6 bases from J, leaving 20 bases between. The CDR3 DNA sequence: TGTGCCAGCAGTCCGGCACAGGGAAGGATCCGTCAGCCCCAGCATTTT. Its protein product is CASSPAQGRIRQPQHF. The whole variable domain, remainder taken from reference TRBV28 and TRBJ1-5, is DVKVTQSSRYLVKRTGEKVFLECVQDMDHENMFWYRQDPGLGLRLIYFSYDVKMKEKGDIPEGYSVSREKKERFSLILESASTNQTSMYLCASSPAQGRIRQPQHFGDGTRLSIL.

The gene calls are TRBV6-5 and TRBJ1-1, with D perhaps TRBD1 (5 bases). V lost 8 bases to trimming and J lost 1 base, with 14 bases between them. Germline V gene lookup returns CDR1 MNHEY and CDR2 SVGAGI. The CDR3 extends over 14 amino acids. The CDR3 protein is CASGARGTNTEAFF. The CDR3 region has the DNA TGTGCCAGCGGGGCCCGCGGGACGAACACTGAAGCTTTCTTT.

This clone was seen only a few times. The V gene is TRBV7-9, the J gene TRBJ1-2, with 9 bases matching TRBD1. The junction had 6 bases not matched to a gene; V was cut back by 5 bases and J by 5 bases. Germline V gene lookup returns CDR1 SEHNR and CDR2 FQNEAQ (reference sequence). This CDR3 comprises 14 residues. The CDR3 region is CASSLTGGLYGYTF. Here the CDR3 DNA reads TGTGCCAGCAGCCTTACAGGGGGCCTTTATGGCTACACCTTC.

This chain's CDR3 is CASSLTIPDTQYF. DNA of the CDR3: TGTGCCAGCAGCTTAACAATCCCAGATACGCAGTATTTT. The chain links TRBV5-4 to TRBJ2-3; no clear D gene. Trimming removed 2 bases at V and 4 bases at J, with 8 bases between. CDR3 size: 13 residues. The germline V gene encodes CDR1 SGHNT and CDR2 YYREEE (reference sequence). Supplemented by reference TRBV5-4 and TRBJ2-3, the full variable domain reads ETGVTQSPTHLIKTRGQQVTLRCSSQSGHNTVSWYQQALGQGPQFIFQYYREEENGRGNFPPRFSGLQFPNYSSELNVNALELDDSALYLCASSLTIPDTQYFGPGTRLTVL.

The chain has TRBV6-5 and TRBJ2-1; 13 positions agree with TRBD2. Germline V CDR1 and CDR2: MNHEY, SVGAGI. J gave up 7 bases and V 7 bases, and 7 bases lay outside the gene matches. The CDR3 is 15 residues long. The CDR3 DNA reads as TGTGCCAGCACCCGGACTAGCGGGAGTCAGAATGAGCAGTTCTTC. As protein: CASTRTSGSQNEQFF.

The rearrangement links TRBV30 to TRBJ1-6, with 9 bases lining up with TRBD1. There are 15 residues in the CDR3. Germline lookup yields CDR1 GTSNPN and CDR2 SVGIG (reference sequence). After removal of 6 bases from V and 6 bases from J, the junction contained 9 bases not matched to a gene. The CDR3 DNA is TGTGCCTGCGTGGGACAGGGAATTCTTAATTCACCCCTCCACTTT. Encoded protein: CACVGQGILNSPLHF.

Details on this clone: Germline and junction disagree at one end, which may indicate a read error. The chain employs TRBV29-1 and TRBJ2-1; maybe TRBD2 (5 bases). CDR1 SQVTM and CDR2 ANQGSEA come from the germline V gene. The length of the CDR3 is 12 residues. The CDR3 region is CSVADGYNGQFF. CDR3 bases: TGCAGCGTAGCGGACGGATACAATGGGCAGTTCTTC.

This clone has just one count. This chain links TRBV5-4 with TRBJ1-1, with D perhaps matching TRBD1 (6 bases). Germline V gene sequence: CDR1 SGHNT, CDR2 YYREEE (reference sequence). CDR3 length equals 15 residues. V was cut by 4 bases and J by 1 base, with 14 bases left in between. The CDR3 protein is CASSGRTAANTEAFF. The CDR3 region has the DNA TGTGCCAGCAGCGGGCGGACAGCCGCGAACACTGAAGCTTTCTTT.

V gene TRBV18 combines with J gene TRBJ2-2; D might be TRBD1 (5 bases). With 1 base removed from V and 7 bases from J, the gap between germline ends came to 7 bases. This CDR3 spans 13 amino acids. Germline V gene lookup returns CDR1 KGHSH and CDR2 LQKENI. The CDR3 DNA reads TGTGCCAGCTCACCACGGGGCGACGGGGAGCTGTTTTTT. This codes for CASSPRGDGELFF.

V and J are TRBV7-2 and TRBJ2-7; TRBD2 aligns across 11 bases. This CDR3 is built from 15 residues. After removal of 5 bases from V and 0 bases from J, the junction contained 3 bases not matched to a gene. Germline loops: CDR1 SGHTA, CDR2 FQGNSA. CDR3 loop: CASSLSGGGSYEQYF. The CDR3 DNA follows: TGTGCCAGCAGCCTTAGCGGGGGGGGCTCCTACGAGCAGTACTTC.

The rearrangement uses TRBV9 and TRBJ1-1; no definite D call. Trimming cost V 0 bases and J 1 base, with 10 bases left between them. Germline V gene lookup returns CDR1 SGDLS and CDR2 YYNGEE. CDR3 size: 15 residues. The CDR3 here is CASSVARAENTEAFF. The DNA of the CDR3 is TGTGCCAGCAGCGTAGCTCGCGCCGAGAACACTGAAGCTTTCTTT.

About this clone itself: An end of the junction differs from the germline gene, which may be a read error. This sequence joins TRBV7-2 and TRBJ1-5; possibly TRBD1 for D (5 bases). CDR3 length: 16 residues. Germline CDR1 SGHTA, CDR2 FQGNSA. Here the CDR3 reads CVSSLAQGGGNQPQHF. CDR3 in DNA: TGTGTCAGCAGCTTGGCTCAGGGTGGGGGCAATCAGCCCCAGCATTTT.

The rearrangement uses TRBV5-6 and TRBJ2-7; 11 positions agree with TRBD1. Germline loops: CDR1 SGHDT, CDR2 YYEEEE. The length of the CDR3 is 15 residues. Losses at the gene ends were 4 bases for V and 4 bases for J; bases not matched to a gene: 7. The CDR3 region is CASSQGQGVGYEQYF. DNA for the CDR3: TGTGCCAGCAGCCAGGGACAGGGGGTAGGGTACGAGCAGTACTTC.

This clone was found a few times. V and J are TRBV6-1 and TRBJ2-3; 14 bases line up with TRBD2. The CDR3 is 19 amino acids. With 4 bases clipped from V and 0 bases from J, the junction kept 9 bases outside the gene matches. Germline loops: CDR1 MNHNS, CDR2 SASEGT. The chain's CDR3 is CASSVVPGTSGRSTDTQYF. The CDR3 region has the DNA TGTGCCAGCAGTGTAGTCCCCGGGACTAGCGGGAGAAGCACAGATACGCAGTATTTT.

J is TRBJ2-1 and V is TRBV6-5, with D perhaps matching TRBD1 (7 bases). CDR1 MNHEY and CDR2 SVGAGI come from the germline V gene. The CDR3 loop spans 14 amino acids. CDR3: CASRGVGVGNEQFF. The CDR3 coding sequence is TGTGCTTCCAGGGGGGTGGGAGTGGGAAATGAGCAGTTCTTC.

The chain uses TRBV27 and TRBJ2-7, with D perhaps TRBD2 (6 bases). This CDR3 is 15 amino acids long. The germline V gene has CDR1 MNHEY and CDR2 SMNVEV (reference sequence). The V gene lost 7 bases and the J gene lost 0 bases, with 16 bases spanning the gap. In nucleotides, the CDR3 is TGTGCCAGCAACTTCCGGGACTTAGCCTCCTACGAGCAGTACTTC. This encodes CASNFRDLASYEQYF.

The chain couples TRBV27 to TRBJ1-4; TRBD1 agrees at 9 bases. Germline V gene data show CDR1 as MNHEY and CDR2 as SMNVEV (reference sequence). The CDR3 runs 14 residues. V lost 1 base and J lost 8; bases outside the gene matches: 2. As DNA, the CDR3 is TGTGCCAGCAGTTTATGGACAGGGGTCGAAAAACTGTTTTTT. Translating gives CASSLWTGVEKLFF. Complete variable domain (other parts from reference TRBV27 and TRBJ1-4): EAQVTQNPRYLITVTGKKLTVTCSQNMNHEYMSWYRQDPGLGLRQIYYSMNVEVTDKGDVPEGYKVSRKEKRNFPLILESPSPNQTSLYFCASSLWTGVEKLFFGSGTQLSVL.